These T cell receptor beta chains were read from a single sample in a study of blood T cell repertoires in COVID-19. Repertoires were generated with immunoSEQ multiplex PCR, while TCRdb's copy carries only in-frame clones and drops some. Here the sample spans approximately 110,000 clones, 69% being singletons. The sequenced sample consisted of peripheral blood. Receptors originate from a man older than 75 with acute or convalescent COVID-19. Both conserved end residues are part of each CDR3. The D gene is left open where the match is weak. Size tells how often a clone was seen (once, few, many) or the class of an expanded clone, and some rows leave it out.

V gene	clone size	J gene	D gene	CDR3 protein	CDR3 DNA
TRBV28	-	TRBJ1-1	-	CASSLDQGAFF	TGTGCCAGCAGTTTAGATCAGGGAGCTTTCTTT
TRBV25-1	few	TRBJ2-1	-	CASGPGGLSYNEQFF	TGTGCCAGCGGCCCCGGAGGACTATCCTACAATGAGCAGTTCTTC
TRBV6-2/TRBV6-3	-	TRBJ2-7	TRBD2	CASSLAGASEQYF	TGTGCCAGCAGTTTAGCGGGAGCAAGCGAGCAGTACTTC
TRBV4-3	few	TRBJ2-1	-	CASRIPGDSPDNEQFF	TGCGCCAGCAGGATCCCGGGGGACAGCCCCGACAATGAGCAGTTCTTC
TRBV18	-	TRBJ2-2	-	CASSPPSPNTGELFF	TGTGCCAGCTCACCACCTAGCCCGAACACCGGGGAGCTGTTTTTT
TRBV7-2	-	TRBJ2-7	TRBD2	CASSLDGGVNEQYF	TGTGCCAGCAGCTTAGATGGGGGGGTTAACGAGCAGTACTTC
TRBV11-3	-	TRBJ1-2	TRBD1	CASSLWTGAVFFTF	TGTGCCAGCAGCTTATGGACAGGAGCAGTGTTTTTCACCTTC
TRBV29-1	-	TRBJ1-1	TRBD1	CSVKTQQGVNTEAFF	TGCAGCGTGAAAACTCAACAGGGGGTGAACACTGAAGCTTTCTTT
TRBV7-9	-	TRBJ1-1	-	CASSLVRKNTEAFF	TGTGCCAGCAGCTTAGTCAGAAAGAACACTGAAGCTTTCTTT
TRBV2	-	TRBJ2-7	TRBD2	CASTFGVGGEQYF	TGTGCCAGCACTTTCGGAGTGGGAGGGGAGCAGTACTTC
TRBV11-2	few	TRBJ1-2	-	CASSAGSRYTF	TGTGCCAGCAGCGCGGGCAGTCGCTACACCTTC
TRBV18	-	TRBJ2-5	TRBD2	CASSLAGETQYF	TGTGCCAGCTCACTAGCGGGCGAGACCCAGTACTTC
TRBV24-1	-	TRBJ2-5	-	CATSDSRETQYF	TGTGCCACCAGTGATTCGCGAGAGACCCAGTACTTC
TRBV6-1	few	TRBJ1-1	-	CASSEGWTAEAFF	TGTGCCAGCAGTGAAGGTTGGACAGCTGAAGCTTTCTTT
TRBV19	-	TRBJ1-5	-	CASSYRNQPQHF	TGTGCCAGTAGCTACAGGAATCAGCCCCAGCATTTT
TRBV3-1/TRBV3-2	-	TRBJ2-1	TRBD2	CASSLLLTSGSTVYNEQFF	TGTGCCAGCAGCCTCCTCCTGACTAGCGGGAGTACGGTCTACAATGAGCAGTTCTTC
TRBV11-3	-	TRBJ2-1	TRBD2	CASSRGSSGSSYNEQFF	TGTGCCAGCAGCCGAGGGTCTAGCGGGAGCTCCTACAATGAGCAGTTCTTC
TRBV7-8	-	TRBJ2-7	TRBD2	CASSPSLSGAYSYEQYF	TGTGCCAGCAGCCCCTCTCTTAGCGGGGCCTACTCCTACGAGCAGTACTTC
TRBV5-1	-	TRBJ2-7	-	CASSEGNRQAGEQYF	TGCGCCAGCAGCGAAGGAAACCGACAGGCTGGCGAGCAGTACTTC
TRBV19	-	TRBJ2-1	TRBD1	CASSISGQGASFLYNEQFF	TGTGCCAGTAGTATTTCTGGACAGGGGGCCTCTTTTCTTTACAATGAGCAGTTCTTC
TRBV15	-	TRBJ1-5	TRBD1	CATSRGRDRGNQPQHF	TGTGCCACCAGCAGAGGGAGGGACAGGGGGAATCAGCCCCAGCATTTT
TRBV14	once	TRBJ2-1	-	CASSQAAPQGEQFF	TGTGCCAGCAGCCAAGCTGCACCGCAGGGTGAGCAGTTCTTC
TRBV11-3	-	TRBJ2-1	TRBD2	CASSFGLAGENEQFF	TGTGCCAGCAGCTTTGGGCTAGCGGGAGAAAATGAGCAGTTCTTC
TRBV9	-	TRBJ2-1	TRBD2	CASSVVVWVSGNYEQFF	TGTGCCAGCAGCGTAGTAGTCTGGGTGAGCGGGAACTATGAGCAGTTCTTC
TRBV5-4	-	TRBJ2-4	TRBD1	CASSPEVQGAGKNIQYF	TGTGCCAGCAGCCCCGAGGTGCAGGGGGCTGGCAAAAACATTCAGTACTTC
TRBV2	-	TRBJ1-4	TRBD1	CASRRQGVEKLFF	TGTGCCAGCAGAAGGCAGGGGGTGGAAAAACTGTTTTTT
TRBV4-3	-	TRBJ2-7	TRBD2	CASSQGLAVGEQYF	TGCGCCAGCAGCCAGGGACTAGCAGTAGGCGAGCAGTACTTC
TRBV19	-	TRBJ2-7	TRBD1	CASSGGQANSYEQYF	TGTGCCAGTAGTGGGGGACAGGCGAACTCCTACGAGCAGTACTTC
TRBV5-4	-	TRBJ1-1	-	CASSPPRTGGLGGTEAFF	TGTGCCAGCAGCCCCCCTCGGACGGGGGGGCTGGGTGGCACTGAAGCTTTCTTT
TRBV5-6	-	TRBJ1-2	TRBD1	CASTLGQGIGGYTF	TGTGCCAGCACCCTCGGACAGGGGATAGGTGGCTACACCTTC
TRBV11-2	-	TRBJ2-1	TRBD1	CASSFGTGSYNEQFF	TGTGCCAGCAGCTTCGGGACAGGGAGTTACAATGAGCAGTTCTTC
TRBV15	-	TRBJ1-3	TRBD1	CATGQDLVGTIYF	TGTGCCACCGGACAGGATCTGGTAGGCACCATATATTTT
TRBV4-1	-	TRBJ2-7	-	CASSRDKLYEQYF	TGCGCCAGCAGCCGGGACAAGTTATACGAGCAGTACTTC
TRBV18	-	TRBJ1-5	-	CASSPLPDQPQHF	TGTGCCAGCTCACCACTACCAGATCAGCCCCAGCATTTT
TRBV7-3	-	TRBJ2-6	-	CASSPGSGGANVLTF	TGTGCCAGCAGCCCCGGTTCCGGTGGGGCCAACGTCCTGACTTTC
TRBV25-1	-	TRBJ2-2	-	CASSVVGTGELFF	TGTGCCAGCAGTGTCGTCGGCACCGGGGAGCTGTTTTTT
TRBV18	-	TRBJ1-1	-	CASSAGGGRDTEAFF	TGTGCCAGCTCGGCCGGGGGGGGCAGGGACACTGAAGCTTTCTTT
TRBV2	-	TRBJ2-7	-	CASSGLDSTEQYF	TGTGCCAGCAGTGGACTTGACAGCACCGAGCAGTACTTC
TRBV4-2	-	TRBJ2-6	TRBD1	CASSPTDRAGANVLTF	TGTGCCAGCAGCCCTACGGACAGGGCTGGGGCCAACGTCCTGACTTTC
TRBV19	-	TRBJ2-7	TRBD1	CASSTKTGPGYEQYF	TGTGCCAGTAGTACAAAGACAGGGCCGGGATACGAGCAGTACTTC
TRBV29-1	-	TRBJ2-1	-	CSVEAGVSEQFF	TGCAGCGTTGAAGCGGGAGTAAGTGAGCAGTTCTTC
TRBV30	-	TRBJ1-6	-	CAWRTRDNSPLHF	TGTGCCTGGAGGACCAGGGATAATTCACCCCTCCACTTT
TRBV5-1	-	TRBJ1-2	-	CASSQDGVAGYTF	TGCGCCAGCAGCCAGGACGGGGTCGCCGGCTACACCTTC
TRBV2	-	TRBJ1-2	-	CASMDSSRGYTF	TGTGCCAGTATGGACAGCTCTAGGGGCTACACCTTC
TRBV6-6	-	TRBJ2-2	TRBD1	CASSYRDRSTGELFF	TGTGCCAGCAGTTACCGGGACAGGAGCACCGGGGAGCTGTTTTTT
TRBV4-1	-	TRBJ1-1	TRBD1	CASSHGDRKNTEAFF	TGCGCCAGCAGCCACGGGGACAGAAAGAACACTGAAGCTTTCTTT